This T cell receptor beta chain was documented in a study of T cells in Graves' hyperthyroidism and ophthalmopathy. Notes on the study in general: Stable hyperthyroidism was told apart from ophthalmopathy by a model built on 13 V-J features.

Of note for this clonotype: Antigen: not known.

V was pared by 7 bases and J by 7 bases, with 4 bases of the junction left unmatched. Per the germline V gene, CDR1 is SNHLY and CDR2 is FYNNEI. CDR3 length: 12 residues. Diagnosis rested on symptoms, serum thyroxine and TRAb, thyroid ultrasound, and orbital computed tomography. Amplified TCR beta CDR3 regions derived from RNA transcripts. First-round RT-PCR targeting the TCR CDR3 was performed with the HTBI primer set. Each CDR3 protein gets one entry after TCRdb re-called the multiplex PCR reads with MiXCR. The sample holds some 580,000 distinct CDR3 sequences, about 16% seen once. V is TRBV2 and J is TRBJ2-4; 7 bases are shared with TRBD1. Sequenced input: blood. The receptor's source is a woman aged 40 to 50 with Graves' ophthalmopathy. CDR3 residues: CASTTDRNIQYF. The CDR3 DNA follows: TGTGCCAGCACCACGGACAGGAACATTCAGTACTTC.